This paragraph reports one T cell receptor beta chain. This sample is part of a study of blood T cells in healthy people across ages. A J-beta primer mix and a sample-barcoded 5' primer were used in a second PCR of about 7 to 12 cycles. Tags on each cDNA molecule came from a template-switch adaptor with 12 random nucleotides. Using its own MiXCR run on the 5' RACE reads, TCRdb lists one record per CDR3 protein. The table includes 600,000 to 800,000 distinct CDR3 sequences, under 65% detected once. This CDR3 comprises 12 residues. Germline V gene data show CDR1 as MGHDK and CDR2 as SYGVNS. Trimming pared 4 bases from V and 4 bases from J, leaving 7 bases between.

This chain uses TRBV25-1 with TRBJ1-2; D remains ambiguous. The receptor was derived from a woman at least 80 years old in good health. The sequencing input was blood. CDR3 sequence: CASSAAGYGYTF. The DNA for the CDR3 is TGTGCCAGCAGTGCAGCCGGCTATGGCTACACCTTC.